This T cell receptor (beta chain) was sequenced in a study of CXCR3-negative and CXCR3-positive naive CD8 T cells. Whole-study findings and limits: TRBV-TRBJ usage was similar across naive CXCR3 subsets but distinct in memory cells.

5' RACE with UMI labels generated the TRB cDNA libraries. TCRdb reprocessed the 5' RACE reads and stores each CDR3 protein as one record, lacking DNA. The sample includes 100,000 to 150,000 distinct CDR3 sequences. Concerning this clonotype: Antigen unknown.

Germline-derived CDR1 and CDR2 are MDHEN and SYDVKM. The length of the CDR3 is 15 residues. The origin of this receptor is a human donor in good health. Some clones in this sample may be carry-over from other donors' samples. The genes are TRBV28 and TRBJ2-7; TCRdb's D gene call, TRBD1, goes unchecked for lack of DNA. What was sequenced was naive CXCR3- CD8+ T cells from blood. The sample's subset: CD45RO-CCR7+CD27+CD95- naive CD8+ T cells lacking CXCR3 (TNR3-). CDR3 amino acids: CASIKYYTGISEWYF. Based on the CDR3 plus reference TRBV28 and TRBJ2-7, the full variable domain is DVKVTQSSRYLVKRTGEKVFLECVQDMDHENMFWYRQDPGLGLRLIYFSYDVKMKEKGDIPEGYSVSREKKERFSLILESASTNQTSMYLCASIKYYTGISEWYFGPGTRLTVT.